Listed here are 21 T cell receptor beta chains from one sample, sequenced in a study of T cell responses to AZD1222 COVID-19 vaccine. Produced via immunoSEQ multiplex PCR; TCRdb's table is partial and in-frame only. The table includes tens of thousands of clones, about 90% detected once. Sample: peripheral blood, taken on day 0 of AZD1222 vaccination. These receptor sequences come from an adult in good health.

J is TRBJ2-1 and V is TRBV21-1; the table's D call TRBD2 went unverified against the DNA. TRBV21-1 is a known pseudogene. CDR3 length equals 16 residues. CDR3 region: CASRGTSGREGNEQFF. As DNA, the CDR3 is TGTGCCAGCAGAGGGACTAGCGGGAGAGAGGGCAATGAGCAGTTCTTC.

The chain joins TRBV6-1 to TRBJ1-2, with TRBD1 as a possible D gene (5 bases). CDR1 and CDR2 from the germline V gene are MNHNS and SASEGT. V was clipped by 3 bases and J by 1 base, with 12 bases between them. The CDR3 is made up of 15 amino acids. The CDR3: CASSDPDSLNYGYTF. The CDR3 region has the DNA TGTGCCAGCAGTGACCCTGACAGTCTTAACTATGGCTACACCTTC.

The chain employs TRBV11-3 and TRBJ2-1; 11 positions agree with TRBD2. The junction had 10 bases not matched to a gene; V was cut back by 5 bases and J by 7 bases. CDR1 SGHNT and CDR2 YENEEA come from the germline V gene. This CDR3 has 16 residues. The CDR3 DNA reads TGTGCCAGCAGCAAGAATAGCGGGAGGGCCCTTAATGAGCAGTTCTTC. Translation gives CASSKNSGRALNEQFF.

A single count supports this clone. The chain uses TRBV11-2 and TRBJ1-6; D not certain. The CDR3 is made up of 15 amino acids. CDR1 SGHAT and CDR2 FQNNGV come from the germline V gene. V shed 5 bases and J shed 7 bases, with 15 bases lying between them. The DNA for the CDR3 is TGTGCCAGCAGCGCCCTTGTTGGGGTCAATTCACCCCTCCACTTT. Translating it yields CASSALVGVNSPLHF.

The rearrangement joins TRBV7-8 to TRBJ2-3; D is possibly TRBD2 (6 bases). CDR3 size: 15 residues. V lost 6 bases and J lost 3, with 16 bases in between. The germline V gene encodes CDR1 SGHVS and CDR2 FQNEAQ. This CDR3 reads CASRRGFGGTDTQYF. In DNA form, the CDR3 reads TGTGCCAGCAGGCGGGGTTTCGGGGGAACAGATACGCAGTATTTT.

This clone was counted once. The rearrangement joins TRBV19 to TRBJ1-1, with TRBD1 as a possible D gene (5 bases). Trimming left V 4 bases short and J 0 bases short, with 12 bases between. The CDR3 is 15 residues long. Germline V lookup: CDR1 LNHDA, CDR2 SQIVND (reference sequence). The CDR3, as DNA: TGTGCCAGTAGTACCACGACAGAGATGAACACTGAAGCTTTCTTT. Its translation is CASSTTTEMNTEAFF.

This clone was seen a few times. The CDR3 reads CASSSQMNTEAFF. The CDR3 DNA is TGTGCCAGTAGCTCGCAAATGAACACTGAAGCTTTCTTT. The chain joins TRBV19 to TRBJ1-1; no reliable D call. V dropped 6 bases and J dropped 0 bases, with 8 bases sitting between them. CDR3 size: 13 residues. Germline V gene lookup returns CDR1 LNHDA and CDR2 SQIVND (reference sequence).

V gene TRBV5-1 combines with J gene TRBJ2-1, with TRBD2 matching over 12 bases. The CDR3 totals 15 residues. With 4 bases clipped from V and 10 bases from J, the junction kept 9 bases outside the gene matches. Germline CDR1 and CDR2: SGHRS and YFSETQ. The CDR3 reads CASSSGLAGLSEQFF. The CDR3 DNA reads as TGCGCCAGCAGCAGCGGACTAGCGGGGCTTTCGGAGCAGTTCTTC.

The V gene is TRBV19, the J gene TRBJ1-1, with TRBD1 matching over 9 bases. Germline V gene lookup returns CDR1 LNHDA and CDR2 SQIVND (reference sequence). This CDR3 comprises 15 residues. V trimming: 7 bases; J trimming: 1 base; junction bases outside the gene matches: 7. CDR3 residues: CASIGTGFGNTEAFF. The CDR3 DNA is TGTGCCAGTATCGGGACAGGGTTCGGGAACACTGAAGCTTTCTTT.

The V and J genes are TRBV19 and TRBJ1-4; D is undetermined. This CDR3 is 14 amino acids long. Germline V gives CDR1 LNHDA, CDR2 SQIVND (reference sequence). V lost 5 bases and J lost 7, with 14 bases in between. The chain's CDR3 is CASSLGSSTEKLFF. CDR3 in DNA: TGTGCCAGTAGTCTGGGCAGCTCAACTGAAAAACTGTTTTTT.

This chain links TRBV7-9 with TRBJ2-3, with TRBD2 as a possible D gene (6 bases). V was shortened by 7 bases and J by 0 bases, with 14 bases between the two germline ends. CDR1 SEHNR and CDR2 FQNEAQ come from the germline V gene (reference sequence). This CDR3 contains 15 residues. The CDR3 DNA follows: TGTGCCAGCACCCCCCTAGCGACTAGCACAGATACGCAGTATTTT. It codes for CASTPLATSTDTQYF.

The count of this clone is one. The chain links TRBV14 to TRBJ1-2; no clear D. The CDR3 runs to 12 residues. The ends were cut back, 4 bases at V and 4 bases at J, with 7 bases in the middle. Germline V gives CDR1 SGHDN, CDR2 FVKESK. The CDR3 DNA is TGTGCCAGCAGCCGCAACGCCTATGGCTACACCTTC. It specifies CASSRNAYGYTF. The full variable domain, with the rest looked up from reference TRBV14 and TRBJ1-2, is EAGVTQFPSHSVIEKGQTVTLRCDPISGHDNLYWYRRVMGKEIKFLLHFVKESKQDESGMPNNRFLAERTGGTYSTLKVQPAELEDSGVYFCASSRNAYGYTFGSGTRLTVV.

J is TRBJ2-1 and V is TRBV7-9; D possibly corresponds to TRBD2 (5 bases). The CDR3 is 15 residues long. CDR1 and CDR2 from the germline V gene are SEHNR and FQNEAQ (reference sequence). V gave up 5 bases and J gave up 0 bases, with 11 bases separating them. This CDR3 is CASSILGSSYNEQFF. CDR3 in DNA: TGTGCCAGCAGCATTCTAGGGAGCTCCTACAATGAGCAGTTCTTC.

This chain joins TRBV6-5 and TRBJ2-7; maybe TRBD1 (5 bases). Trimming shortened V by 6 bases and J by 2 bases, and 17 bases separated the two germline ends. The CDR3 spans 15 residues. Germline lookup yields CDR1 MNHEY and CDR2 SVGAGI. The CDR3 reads CASRTDSIAPYEQYF. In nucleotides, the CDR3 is TGTGCCAGCAGAACCGACAGTATAGCACCCTACGAGCAGTACTTC.

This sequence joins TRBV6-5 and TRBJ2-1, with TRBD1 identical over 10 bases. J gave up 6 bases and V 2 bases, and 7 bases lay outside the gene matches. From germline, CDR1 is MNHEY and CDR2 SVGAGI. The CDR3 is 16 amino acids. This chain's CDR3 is CASSYRGQGEGNEQFF. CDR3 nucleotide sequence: TGTGCCAGCAGTTACCGCGGACAGGGGGAGGGCAATGAGCAGTTCTTC.

The CDR3 DNA reads as TGTGCCAGCAGTGAAGAACTAGCGAGCCGGCGGGAGCAGTTCTTC. It codes for CASSEELASRREQFF. V is TRBV2 and J is TRBJ2-1, with 7 positions matching TRBD2. In germline, CDR1 is SNHLY, CDR2 FYNNEI. The junction had 10 bases not matched to a gene; V was cut back by 1 base and J by 10 bases. This CDR3 comprises 15 residues.

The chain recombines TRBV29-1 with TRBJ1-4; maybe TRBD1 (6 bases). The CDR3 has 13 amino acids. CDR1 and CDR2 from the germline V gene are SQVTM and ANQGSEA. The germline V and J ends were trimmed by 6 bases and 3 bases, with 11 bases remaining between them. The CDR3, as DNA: TGCAGCGTCCGGACAGCCTCTAATGAAAAACTGTTTTTT. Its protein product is CSVRTASNEKLFF.

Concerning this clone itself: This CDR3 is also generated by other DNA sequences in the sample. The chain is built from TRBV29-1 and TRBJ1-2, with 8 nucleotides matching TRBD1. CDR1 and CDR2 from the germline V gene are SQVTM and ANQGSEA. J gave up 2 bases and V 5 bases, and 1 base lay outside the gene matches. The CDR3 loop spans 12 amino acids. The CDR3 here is CSVSGGNYGYTF. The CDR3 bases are TGCAGCGTTTCAGGGGGCAACTATGGCTACACCTTC.

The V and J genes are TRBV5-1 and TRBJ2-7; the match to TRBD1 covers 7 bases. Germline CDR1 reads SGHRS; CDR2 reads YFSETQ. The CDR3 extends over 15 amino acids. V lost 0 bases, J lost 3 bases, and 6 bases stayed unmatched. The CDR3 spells CASSLGQGINYEQYF. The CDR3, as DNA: TGCGCCAGCAGCTTGGGACAGGGAATCAACTACGAGCAGTACTTC.

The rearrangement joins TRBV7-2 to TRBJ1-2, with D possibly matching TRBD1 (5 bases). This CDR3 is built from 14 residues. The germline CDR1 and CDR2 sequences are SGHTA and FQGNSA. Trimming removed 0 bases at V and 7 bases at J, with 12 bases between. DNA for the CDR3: TGTGCCAGCAGCTTAGCTGTAACCGGGGGTGGCTACACCTTC. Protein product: CASSLAVTGGGYTF.

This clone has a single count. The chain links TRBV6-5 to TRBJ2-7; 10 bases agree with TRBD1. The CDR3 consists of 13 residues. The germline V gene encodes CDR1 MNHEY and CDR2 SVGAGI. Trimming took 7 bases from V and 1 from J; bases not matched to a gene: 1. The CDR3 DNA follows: TGTGCCAGCATGGGACAGGGGTCCTACGAGCAGTACTTC. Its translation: CASMGQGSYEQYF.